This T cell receptor beta chain appears in the sequencing data of a study of OX40 agonist ivuxolimab in advanced cancers. Across the study: Every 2 weeks, ivuxolimab was infused into the patients intravenously at between 0.01 and 10 mg/kg. Participants, 75% to 90% male, averaged about 56 years of age, ranging from roughly 23 to 90. Study-level findings and limits: Relatively little clonal expansion, among the lowest observed, appeared in partial responders at 0.1-3.0 mg/kg. Expanded clones belonging to CD8+ T cells outnumbered, on average, those of CD4+.

Comment on this clone: Antigen: not known.

Trimming took 3 bases from V and 10 from J; bases not matched to a gene: 7. Germline CDR1 and CDR2: SEHNR and FQNEAQ (reference sequence). The CDR3 runs to 14 residues. Sequencing was performed with immunoSEQ multiplex PCR; in TCRdb, only in-frame clones are kept and a portion is missing. The sample consists of 57,000 or so clones, over 80% of them appearing once. This sample comprised CD4+ or CD8+ T cells sorted from blood, obtained in a trial of the OX40 agonist ivuxolimab. This receptor was obtained from an adult with an advanced solid tumor such as melanoma, head and neck, liver or kidney cancer. The chain has TRBV7-9 and TRBJ2-1, with 9 bases matching TRBD2. CDR3 DNA: TGTGCCAGCAGCTTTAGCGGGAGCCGCGAAGAGCAGTTCTTC. It specifies CASSFSGSREEQFF. Full variable domain (missing parts from reference TRBV7-9 and TRBJ2-1): DTGVSQNPRHKITKRGQNVTFRCDPISEHNRLYWYRQTLGQGPEFLTYFQNEAQLEKSRLLSDRFSAERPKGSFSTLEIQRTEQGDSAMYLCASSFSGSREEQFFGPGTRLTVL.